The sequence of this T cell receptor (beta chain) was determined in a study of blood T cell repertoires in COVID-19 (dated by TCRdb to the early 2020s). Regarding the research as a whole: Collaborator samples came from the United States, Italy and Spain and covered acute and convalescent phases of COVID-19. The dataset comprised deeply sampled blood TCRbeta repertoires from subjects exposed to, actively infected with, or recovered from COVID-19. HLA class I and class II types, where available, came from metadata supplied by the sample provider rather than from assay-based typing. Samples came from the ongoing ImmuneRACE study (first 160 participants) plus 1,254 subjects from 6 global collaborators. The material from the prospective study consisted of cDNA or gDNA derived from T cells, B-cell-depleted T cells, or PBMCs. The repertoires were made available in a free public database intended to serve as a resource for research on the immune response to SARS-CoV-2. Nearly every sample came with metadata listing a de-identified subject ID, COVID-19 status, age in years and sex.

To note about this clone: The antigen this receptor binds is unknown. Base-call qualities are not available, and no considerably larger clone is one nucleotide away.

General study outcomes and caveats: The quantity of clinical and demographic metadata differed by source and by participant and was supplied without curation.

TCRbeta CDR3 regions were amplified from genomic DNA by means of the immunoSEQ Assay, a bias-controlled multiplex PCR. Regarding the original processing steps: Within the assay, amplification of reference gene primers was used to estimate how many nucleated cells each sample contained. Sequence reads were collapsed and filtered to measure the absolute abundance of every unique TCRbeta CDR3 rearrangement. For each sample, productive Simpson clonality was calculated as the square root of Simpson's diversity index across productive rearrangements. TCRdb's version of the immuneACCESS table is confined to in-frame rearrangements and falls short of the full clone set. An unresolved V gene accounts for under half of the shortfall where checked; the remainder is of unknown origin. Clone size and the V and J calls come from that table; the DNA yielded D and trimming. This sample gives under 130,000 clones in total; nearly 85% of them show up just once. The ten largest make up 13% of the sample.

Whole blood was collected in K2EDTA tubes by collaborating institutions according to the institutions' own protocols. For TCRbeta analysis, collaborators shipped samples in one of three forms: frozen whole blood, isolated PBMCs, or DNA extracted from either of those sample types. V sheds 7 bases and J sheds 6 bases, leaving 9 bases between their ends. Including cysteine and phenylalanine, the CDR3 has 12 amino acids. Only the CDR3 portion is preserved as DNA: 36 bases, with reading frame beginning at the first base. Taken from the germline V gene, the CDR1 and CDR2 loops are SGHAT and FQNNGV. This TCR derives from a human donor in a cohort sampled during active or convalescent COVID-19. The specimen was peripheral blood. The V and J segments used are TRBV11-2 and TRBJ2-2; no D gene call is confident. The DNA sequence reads TGTGCCAGCACCCAACTTCCCGGGGAGCTGTTTTTT. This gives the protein CASTQLPGELFF. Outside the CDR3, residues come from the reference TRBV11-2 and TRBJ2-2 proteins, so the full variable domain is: EAGVAQSPRYKIIEKRQSVAFWCNPISGHATLYWYQQILGQGPKLLIQFQNNGVVDDSQLPKDRFSAERLKGVDSTLKIQPAKLEDSAVYLCASTQLPGELFFGEGSRLTVL.